A single sample gave rise to the 27 T cell receptor beta chains below, sequenced in a study of shared clonotypes between healthy human individuals. Libraries were prepared by immunoSEQ multiplex PCR; TCRdb keeps only in-frame clonotypes and omits some of them. The sample consists of fewer than 2.5 million clones, approximately 93% of them appearing once. The sequencing sample was made of naive CD4+ T cells from PBMCs. Subset: CD45RA+ positively selected. The source is a young man in good health. Some clones in this sample may be carry-over from other donors' samples.

This chain uses TRBV4-1 with TRBJ1-2, with a possible D match to TRBD1 (6 bases). Germline V gene lookup returns CDR1 MGHRA and CDR2 YSYEKL. The CDR3 loop spans 16 amino acids. Trimming shortened V by 1 base and J by 8 bases, and 20 bases separated the two germline ends. DNA for the CDR3: TGCGCCAGCAGCCAAGGCCCAGGGGTCACCCGGGCGGGCTACACCTTC. Its protein is CASSQGPGVTRAGYTF.

This clone showed up just once. The chain uses TRBV18 and TRBJ2-7, with 7 bases identical to TRBD2. CDR1 KGHSH and CDR2 LQKENI come from the germline V gene. After removal of 2 bases from V and 1 base from J, the junction contained 2 bases not matched to a gene. The CDR3 length is 14 residues. DNA of the CDR3: TGTGCCAGCTCACCAAGGCGGGAGTCCTACGAGCAGTACTTC. This codes for CASSPRRESYEQYF.

The chain recombines TRBV14 with TRBJ2-1; 10 positions agree with TRBD2. This CDR3 spans 18 amino acids. V lost 0 bases to trimming and J lost 9 bases; unmatched junction nucleotides: 14. Germline loops: CDR1 SGHDN, CDR2 FVKESK. The CDR3 protein is CASSQDPSGRYYPIEQFF. The DNA of the CDR3 is TGTGCCAGCAGCCAAGACCCTAGCGGGAGATATTATCCCATTGAGCAGTTCTTC.

CDR3 coding DNA: TGTGCCAGCAGCTTAACCGGCGGGAGGGCTTTGGATGAGCAGTTCTTC. As protein: CASSLTGGRALDEQFF. V is TRBV11-2 and J is TRBJ2-1; 9 nucleotides match TRBD2. V gave up 2 bases and J gave up 8 bases; unmatched junction bases: 10. CDR3 length: 16 amino acids. Germline CDR1 is SGHAT and CDR2 is FQNNGV.

The chain couples TRBV18 to TRBJ1-2, with a tentative D call TRBD1 (5 bases). The V gene's germline CDR1 is KGHSH and CDR2 LQKENI. The CDR3 length is 12 residues. Trimming shortened V by 6 bases and J by 3 bases, and 8 bases separated the two germline ends. This chain's CDR3 is CASSDIDYGYTF. The CDR3 DNA reads as TGTGCCAGCTCGGACATTGACTATGGCTACACCTTC.

The rearrangement uses TRBV2 and TRBJ2-3; no firm D call. The V end was cut by 3 bases, the J end by 3 bases, with 4 bases between. The CDR3 runs 12 residues. Germline V gives CDR1 SNHLY, CDR2 FYNNEI. The CDR3 loop is CASSDVTDTQYF. The CDR3 bases are TGTGCCAGCAGTGATGTAACAGATACGCAGTATTTT.

With respect to this clone: Other DNA sequences from this sample encode an identical CDR3 as well. The rearrangement joins TRBV18 to TRBJ2-7, with 8 bases lining up with TRBD2. Germline CDR1 and CDR2: KGHSH and LQKENI. Trimming at V came to 3 bases and at J to 3 bases, leaving 1 base not matched to a gene. The CDR3 has 13 amino acids. CDR3 nucleotide sequence: TGTGCCAGCTCACCGACTAGCGACTACGAGCAGTACTTC. This codes for CASSPTSDYEQYF.

The V call is TRBV2, the J call TRBJ1-1, with TRBD1 as a possible D gene (5 bases). V dropped 4 bases and J dropped 1 base, with 7 bases sitting between them. Germline CDR1 SNHLY, CDR2 FYNNEI. The CDR3 contains 13 residues. CDR3 amino acids: CASSGDGNTEAFF. CDR3 DNA: TGTGCCAGCAGTGGGGACGGGAACACTGAAGCTTTCTTT.

This sequence joins TRBV11-3 and TRBJ2-7, with 14 bases identical to TRBD2. V dropped 5 bases and J dropped 5; count of bases not matched to a gene: 5. CDR3 length equals 15 residues. The V gene's germline CDR1 is SGHNT and CDR2 YENEEA. Written as DNA, the CDR3 is TGTGCCAGCAGCACAGGGACTAGCGGGAGAGACGAGCAGTACTTC. This translates into CASSTGTSGRDEQYF.

This chain uses TRBV6-6 with TRBJ1-4; possibly TRBD1 for D (5 bases). This CDR3 has 15 residues. Germline V gene sequence: CDR1 MNHNY, CDR2 SVGAGI (reference sequence). Deletions cut 2 bases from V and 7 bases from J, with 14 bases between. The CDR3 DNA reads TGTGCCAGCAGTTACCAGGCTCCGGGGCCTGAAAAACTGTTTTTT. Translated: CASSYQAPGPEKLFF.

The rearrangement uses TRBV12-5 and TRBJ2-1, with a tentative D call TRBD1 (6 bases). The V gene lost 7 bases and the J gene lost 7 bases, with 14 bases spanning the gap. There are 13 residues in the CDR3. CDR1 is LGHNT, CDR2 FRNRAP, per germline. CDR3 protein: CASAEITGNEQFF. The CDR3 DNA is TGTGCTAGTGCCGAAATCACAGGGAATGAGCAGTTCTTC.

This chain links TRBV6-6 with TRBJ1-1, with D unclear. Germline CDR1 MNHNY, CDR2 SVGAGI (reference sequence). V lost 2 bases, J lost 4 bases, and 8 bases lay in between. The CDR3 is made up of 13 amino acids. The CDR3, as DNA: TGTGCCAGCAGTTACCCTCCGGGCACTGAAGCTTTCTTT. Its protein product is CASSYPPGTEAFF.

V gene TRBV7-9 combines with J gene TRBJ1-3, with D possibly TRBD1 on 6 matching bases. V lost 1 base, J lost 6 bases, and 13 bases lay in between. Germline CDR1 and CDR2: SEHNR and FQNEAQ (reference sequence). The CDR3 is made up of 15 amino acids. Written as DNA, the CDR3 is TGTGCCAGCAGCTTAGGTCGCAGGGGCGAAAACACCATATATTTT. Its protein product is CASSLGRRGENTIYF.

The chain carries TRBV5-1 and TRBJ1-5; TRBD1 matches at 8 bases. After removal of 4 bases from V and 5 bases from J, the junction contained 5 bases not matched to a gene. This CDR3 has 14 amino acids. In germline, CDR1 is SGHRS, CDR2 YFSETQ. The CDR3 spells CASSAGQAYQPQHF. The CDR3, as DNA: TGCGCCAGCAGCGCGGGACAGGCGTATCAGCCCCAGCATTTT.

The chain joins TRBV7-9 to TRBJ2-7; D is possibly TRBD2 (5 bases). V shed 3 bases and J shed 4 bases, with 13 bases lying between them. CDR3 size: 14 residues. Looked up from germline, CDR1 is SEHNR and CDR2 is FQNEAQ (reference sequence). CDR3 amino acids: CASSFTRYSYEQYF. The DNA of the CDR3 is TGTGCCAGCAGCTTCACTAGGTATTCATACGAGCAGTACTTC. Supplemented by reference TRBV7-9 and TRBJ2-7, the full variable domain reads DTGVSQNPRHKITKRGQNVTFRCDPISEHNRLYWYRQTLGQGPEFLTYFQNEAQLEKSRLLSDRFSAERPKGSFSTLEIQRTEQGDSAMYLCASSFTRYSYEQYFGPGTRLTVT.

V gene TRBV30 combines with J gene TRBJ1-3, with TRBD1 as a possible D gene (5 bases). The CDR3 has 12 residues. Germline V lookup: CDR1 GTSNPN, CDR2 SVGIG (reference sequence). Trimming pared 2 bases from V and 8 bases from J, leaving 10 bases between. The CDR3 spells CAWSPGSDTIYF. CDR3 bases: TGTGCCTGGAGTCCAGGGTCGGACACCATATATTTT.

V usage is TRBV25-1 and J usage is TRBJ1-6; D uncertain. Germline CDR1 is MGHDK and CDR2 is SYGVNS. The CDR3 is 16 amino acids. V gave up 2 bases and J gave up 0 bases, with 8 bases separating them. CDR3 DNA sequence: TGTGCCAGCAGTGAAAGGCGGAGCTCCTATAATTCACCCCTCCACTTT. Its protein is CASSERRSSYNSPLHF.

Regarding this clone: Other DNA sequences in the same sample also yield this CDR3. The chain uses TRBV28 and TRBJ2-7; D is tentatively TRBD1 or TRBD2 (5 bases each). Germline V gene data show CDR1 as MDHEN and CDR2 as SYDVKM. The CDR3 loop spans 11 amino acids. V was clipped by 8 bases and J by 2 bases, with 7 bases between them. The CDR3 spells CASRGTYEQYF. The DNA for the CDR3 is TGTGCCAGCCGGGGCACCTACGAGCAGTACTTC.

The chain combines TRBV7-9 with TRBJ2-2; 7 positions match TRBD1. V was clipped by 0 bases and J by 5 bases; unmatched bases: 12. Germline CDR1 and CDR2: SEHNR and FQNEAQ (reference sequence). The CDR3 loop spans 18 amino acids. The CDR3 bases are TGTGCCAGCAGCTTAGCGAGGGCGTTAGGGGGCGCGACCGGGGAGCTGTTTTTT. Its translation is CASSLARALGGATGELFF.

The chain joins TRBV7-8 to TRBJ2-2; 7 bases agree with TRBD1. The V gene's germline CDR1 is SGHVS and CDR2 FQNEAQ. This CDR3 spans 15 amino acids. The junction had 8 bases not matched to a gene; V was cut back by 5 bases and J by 5 bases. CDR3 nucleotides: TGTGCCAGCAGCCCTGACAGGGTACGGACCGGGGAGCTGTTTTTT. Protein: CASSPDRVRTGELFF.

The V gene is TRBV7-9, the J gene TRBJ2-1; D possibly corresponds to TRBD1 (6 bases). The CDR3 has 14 residues. V lost 5 bases and J lost 12, with 20 bases in between. Germline assignment: CDR1 SEHNR and CDR2 FQNEAQ (reference sequence). The CDR3 here is CASSRRDTDLGQFF. CDR3 DNA: TGTGCCAGCAGCCGCCGGGACACGGACTTGGGGCAGTTCTTC. The whole variable domain, remainder taken from reference TRBV7-9 and TRBJ2-1, is DTGVSQNPRHKITKRGQNVTFRCDPISEHNRLYWYRQTLGQGPEFLTYFQNEAQLEKSRLLSDRFSAERPKGSFSTLEIQRTEQGDSAMYLCASSRRDTDLGQFFGPGTRLTVL.

This chain joins TRBV5-1 and TRBJ2-3; D remains ambiguous. The V gene's germline CDR1 is SGHRS and CDR2 YFSETQ. V lost 10 bases to trimming and J lost 3 bases, with 15 bases between them. The CDR3 consists of 13 residues. The CDR3 loop reads CACSKEPTDTQYF. The CDR3, as DNA: TGCGCCTGTTCCAAAGAGCCGACAGATACGCAGTATTTT.

The chain carries TRBV4-2 and TRBJ1-2; possible D gene TRBD1, 5 bases. The CDR3 contains 15 residues. Germline V gene data show CDR1 as LGHNA and CDR2 as YNFKEQ. With 5 bases removed from V and 5 bases from J, the gap between germline ends came to 18 bases. As DNA, the CDR3 is TGTGCCAGCAGCTCACCGGAGGCCCGGGGGTATGGCTACACCTTC. Its translation: CASSSPEARGYGYTF.

As concerns this clone: Other nucleotide sequences from this sample produce the same CDR3. The gene calls are TRBV11-2 and TRBJ1-2; D may be TRBD1 (5 bases). The ends were cut back, 5 bases at V and 7 bases at J, with 8 bases in the middle. This CDR3 comprises 11 residues. In germline, CDR1 is SGHAT, CDR2 FQNNGV. CDR3 DNA: TGTGCCAGCAGCCCCGGGGGTGGCTACACCTTC. It translates to CASSPGGGYTF.

The rearrangement links TRBV30 to TRBJ1-4; the D gene is possibly TRBD1 (5 bases). Germline V gives CDR1 GTSNPN, CDR2 SVGIG (reference sequence). V lost 8 bases and J lost 0, with 7 bases in between. The CDR3 loop spans 12 amino acids. CDR3 bases: TGTGCCGGGGCCCCAACTAATGAAAAACTGTTTTTT. It translates to CAGAPTNEKLFF.

This chain links TRBV7-6 with TRBJ2-1, with D perhaps matching TRBD1 or TRBD2 (7 bases each). With 3 bases removed from V and 0 bases from J, the gap between germline ends came to 18 bases. The length of the CDR3 is 18 residues. The germline gives CDR1 SGHVS, CDR2 FNYEAQ. The CDR3 DNA sequence: TGTGCCAGCAGCTTTCCCAGGGGGGGGCCGAGCTCCTACAATGAGCAGTTCTTC. Translating it yields CASSFPRGGPSSYNEQFF.

Concerning this clone itself: Additional DNA sequences in this sample encode the identical CDR3. The V and J genes are TRBV28 and TRBJ2-7, with D perhaps matching TRBD1 or TRBD2 (6 bases each). Trimming removed 4 bases at V and 1 base at J, with 11 bases between. The CDR3 is 14 amino acids. Germline CDR1 and CDR2: MDHEN and SYDVKM. This CDR3 is CASSYRGRSYEQYF. CDR3 DNA: TGTGCCAGCAGTTATCGGGGGCGATCCTACGAGCAGTACTTC.